This T cell receptor (beta chain) was identified in a study of blood T cell repertoires in COVID-19. The wider study: In each case, the material was cDNA or gDNA derived from T cells, B-cell-depleted T cells, or PBMCs.

V lost 8 bases, J lost 4 bases, and 9 bases stayed unmatched. The germline V gene has CDR1 MNHEY and CDR2 SMNVEV (reference sequence). This CDR3 spans 14 amino acids. How the authors handled the data: Using reference gene primer amplification, nucleated cell counts were estimated. The table came from immunoSEQ multiplex PCR; TCRdb's copy has only in-frame clones and leaves some out. The V and J calls and clone size come from that table; D and trimming were worked out from the DNA. The sample has some 52,000 clones, 70% to 90% seen once. The TCR was taken from a human donor in a cohort sampled during active COVID-19. The chain joins TRBV27 to TRBJ2-5; 8 bases align to TRBD2. Sequenced sample: peripheral blood. In nucleotides, the CDR3 is TGTGCCAGCCGACGGGGGGGATCTTTAGAGACCCAGTACTTC. It codes for CASRRGGSLETQYF.